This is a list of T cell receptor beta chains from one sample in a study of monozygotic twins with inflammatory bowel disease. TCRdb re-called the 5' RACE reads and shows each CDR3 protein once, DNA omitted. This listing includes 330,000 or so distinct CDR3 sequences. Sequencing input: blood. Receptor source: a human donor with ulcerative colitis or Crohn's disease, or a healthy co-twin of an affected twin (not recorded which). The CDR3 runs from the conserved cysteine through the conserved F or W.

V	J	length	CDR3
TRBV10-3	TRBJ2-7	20	CAISDPTPVHGTGIAYEQYF
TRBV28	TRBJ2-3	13	CASSLDRAGSLYF
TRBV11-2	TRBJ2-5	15	CASSSLAGVRETQYF
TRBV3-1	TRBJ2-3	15	CASSQVGQGTDTQYF
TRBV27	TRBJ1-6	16	CASSEEGVSYNSPLHF
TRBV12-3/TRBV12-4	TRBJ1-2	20	CASSNTGGANPDRALYGYTF
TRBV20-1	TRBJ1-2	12	CSARGGGRAHTF
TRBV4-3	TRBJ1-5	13	CASSQDLGAPQHF
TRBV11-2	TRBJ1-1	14	CASSDPGGTTEAFF
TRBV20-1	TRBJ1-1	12	CSARFLGDEAFF
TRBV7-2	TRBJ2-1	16	CASSLTSGRVYNEQFF
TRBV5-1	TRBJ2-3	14	CASRPGRGTDTQYF
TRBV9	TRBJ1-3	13	CAGSAGEGNTIYF
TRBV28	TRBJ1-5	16	CASRGGGGYSNQPQHF
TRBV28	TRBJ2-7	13	CASSGQGRWVQYF
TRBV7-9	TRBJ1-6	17	CASSLEVNRAGVSPLHF
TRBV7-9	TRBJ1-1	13	CASMEQTNTEAFF
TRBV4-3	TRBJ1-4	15	CASSPADRERGKLFF
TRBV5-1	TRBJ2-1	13	CASSPIIPGEQFF